These T cell receptor beta chains were read from a single sample in a study of human T cells and chemical hapten exposure. TCRdb recomputed calls from the RACE reads with MiXCR, one row per CDR3 protein. The sample has around 120,000 distinct CDR3 sequences; 9% to 14% are singletons. The sequenced sample was whole blood, obtained in connection with sensitization to the hapten diphenylcyclopropenone (DPC). The source of these receptors is a woman between 50 and 59 years old with alopecia areata. Some clones in this sample may be carry-over from other donors' samples. CDR3s include the opening cysteine and the closing phenylalanine or tryptophan. For some rows the clone size is stated as once, few or many, or as a class when expanded; others skip it.

cdr3_aa	v_call	j_call	clone_size
CASSQAEYGYTF	TRBV3-1	TRBJ1-2	many
CASRTAKLANYGYTF	TRBV27	TRBJ1-2	many
CTSTDSNTEAFF	TRBV5-1	TRBJ1-1	-
CSARESSGANVLTF	TRBV20-1	TRBJ2-6	few
CASIANFF	TRBV2	TRBJ2-1	many
CASSYGRITGSRYTF	TRBV6-2/TRBV6-3	TRBJ1-2	few
CASSPPRGGTLYEQYF	TRBV28	TRBJ2-7	-
CATSAGVDDEQYF	TRBV24-1	TRBJ2-7	-
CASSSPVDGEQFF	TRBV6-2/TRBV6-3	TRBJ2-1	many
CSVDGQGSDIQYF	TRBV29-1	TRBJ2-4	-
CASRYRARGTGAKTGELFF	TRBV6-2/TRBV6-3	TRBJ2-2	-
CASSYMGRAYTGELFF	TRBV6-2/TRBV6-3	TRBJ2-2	many
CASSFLTGQGKNEQFF	TRBV6-6	TRBJ2-1	few
CASSLGQRNTEAFF	TRBV5-6	TRBJ1-1	many
CASSLAGRGSQETQYF	TRBV7-6	TRBJ2-5	many
CASRPGTSGRVGETQYF	TRBV6-5	TRBJ2-5	few
CASSPGTGRSNQPQHF	TRBV18	TRBJ1-5	many
CASSYPGGGEQYF	TRBV6-5	TRBJ2-7	many
CASSLIGGKPQHF	TRBV7-2	TRBJ1-5	few
CSAGGYNEQFF	TRBV20-1	TRBJ2-1	-